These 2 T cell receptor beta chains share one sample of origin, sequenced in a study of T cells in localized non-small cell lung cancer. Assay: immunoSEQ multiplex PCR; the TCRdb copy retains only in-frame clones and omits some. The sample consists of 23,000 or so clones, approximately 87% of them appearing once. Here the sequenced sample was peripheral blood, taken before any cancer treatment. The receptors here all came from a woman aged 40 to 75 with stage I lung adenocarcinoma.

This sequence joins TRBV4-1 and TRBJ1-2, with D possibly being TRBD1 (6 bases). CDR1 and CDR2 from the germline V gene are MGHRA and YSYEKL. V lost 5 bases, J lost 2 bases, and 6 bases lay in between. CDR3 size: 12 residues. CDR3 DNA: TGCGCCAGCAGCGACAGGAACTATGGCTACACCTTC. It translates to CASSDRNYGYTF.

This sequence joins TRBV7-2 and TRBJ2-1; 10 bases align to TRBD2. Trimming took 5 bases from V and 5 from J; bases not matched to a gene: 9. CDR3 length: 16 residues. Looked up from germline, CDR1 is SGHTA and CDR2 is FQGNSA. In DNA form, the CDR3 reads TGTGCCAGCAGCCCTAGTCTAGCGGGGGTAAACAATGAGCAGTTCTTC. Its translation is CASSPSLAGVNNEQFF. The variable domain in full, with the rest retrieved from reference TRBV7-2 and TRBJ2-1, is GAGVSQSPSNKVTEKGKDVELRCDPISGHTALYWYRQSLGQGLEFLIYFQGNSAPDKSGLPSDRFSAERTGGSVSTLTIQRTQQEDSAVYLCASSPSLAGVNNEQFFGPGTRLTVL.